Listed below are T cell receptor beta chains from one sample, sequenced in a study of blood T cell repertoires in COVID-19. Method: immunoSEQ multiplex PCR; TCRdb's copy keeps in-frame clones and lacks some. There are 250,000 to 350,000 clones in the sample; about 85% occur only once, and approximately 5.3% lies in the top ten. Sequenced material: PBMCs or T cells enriched from blood (not recorded which). The receptors come from a woman under 40 who had recovered from COVID-19. Each CDR3 is given with its conserved first and last residue. D genes are given only for firm matches. Some rows mark clone size as missing; the rest say once, few, many or name a class of expanded clone.

V: TRBV6-5
D: .
size: .
J: TRBJ1-5
CDR3: CASSIGVSNQPQHF
DNA: TGTGCCAGCAGCATAGGGGTTTCCAATCAGCCCCAGCATTTT

V: TRBV6-1
D: TRBD2
size: .
J: TRBJ2-3
CDR3: CASSATSGGSTDTQYF
DNA: TGTGCCAGCAGTGCAACTAGCGGGGGGTCCACAGATACGCAGTATTTT

V: TRBV5-4
D: .
size: .
J: TRBJ2-7
CDR3: CASSPTGSAYEQYF
DNA: TGTGCCAGCAGCCCCACAGGGTCGGCCTACGAGCAGTACTTC

V: TRBV6-5
D: .
size: .
J: TRBJ1-4
CDR3: CASSSPRERGREKLFF
DNA: TGTGCCAGCAGTTCCCCCCGGGAGAGGGGACGGGAAAAACTGTTTTTT

V: TRBV21-1
D: .
size: .
J: TRBJ2-7
CDR3: CASSKIGGPEQYF
DNA: TGTGCCAGCAGCAAAATCGGGGGACCCGAGCAGTACTTC

V: TRBV18
D: .
size: .
J: TRBJ2-7
CDR3: CASSPTGNEQYF
DNA: TGTGCCAGCTCCCCCACAGGGAACGAGCAGTACTTC

V: TRBV6-5
D: .
size: .
J: TRBJ1-6
CDR3: CASSYWEVNSPLHF
DNA: TGTGCCAGCAGTTACTGGGAGGTGAATTCACCCCTCCACTTT

V: TRBV12-3/TRBV12-4
D: TRBD1
size: .
J: TRBJ1-1
CDR3: CASSAGGEAFF
DNA: TGTGCCAGCAGTGCAGGGGGGGAAGCTTTCTTT

V: TRBV3-1/TRBV3-2
D: .
size: .
J: TRBJ1-1
CDR3: CASSLGPSETEAFF
DNA: TGTGCCAGCAGCCTAGGCCCTAGTGAGACTGAAGCTTTCTTT

V: TRBV9
D: .
size: .
J: TRBJ1-1
CDR3: CASSVGGSMNTEAFF
DNA: TGTGCCAGCAGCGTAGGAGGCAGCATGAACACTGAAGCTTTCTTT

V: TRBV6-5
D: TRBD1
size: .
J: TRBJ1-1
CDR3: CASSSSGGARTEAFF
DNA: TGTGCCAGCAGTTCATCAGGGGGCGCGAGAACTGAAGCTTTCTTT

V: TRBV5-6
D: .
size: .
J: TRBJ2-7
CDR3: CASSAGSIYEQYF
DNA: TGTGCCAGCAGCGCCGGGTCGATCTACGAGCAGTACTTC

V: TRBV29-1
D: TRBD1
size: few
J: TRBJ1-4
CDR3: CSVGQGAGEKLFF
DNA: TGCAGCGTGGGACAGGGGGCGGGTGAAAAACTGTTTTTT

V: TRBV7-3
D: .
size: .
J: TRBJ2-5
CDR3: CASSFGRGETQYF
DNA: TGTGCCAGCAGCTTTGGCCGAGGGGAGACCCAGTACTTC

V: TRBV5-6
D: .
size: .
J: TRBJ1-2
CDR3: CASSNREGYGYTF
DNA: TGTGCCAGCAGCAACAGGGAGGGCTATGGCTACACCTTC

V: TRBV5-6
D: TRBD1
size: .
J: TRBJ1-2
CDR3: CASSRTGVNYGYTF
DNA: TGTGCCAGCTCAAGGACAGGGGTAAACTATGGCTACACCTTC

V: TRBV25-1
D: TRBD2
size: .
J: TRBJ2-1
CDR3: CASSEWTSGVPLGDEQFF
DNA: TGTGCCAGCAGTGAGTGGACTAGCGGGGTACCCCTCGGGGATGAGCAGTTCTTC

V: TRBV27
D: TRBD1
size: .
J: TRBJ1-5
CDR3: CASRLGQGLNQPQHF
DNA: TGTGCCAGCAGACTTGGACAGGGGCTTAATCAGCCCCAGCATTTT

V: TRBV27
D: .
size: few
J: TRBJ1-1
CDR3: CASSRGGNTEAFF
DNA: TGTGCCAGCAGCCGGGGGGGGAACACTGAAGCTTTCTTT

V: TRBV4-1
D: TRBD1
size: .
J: TRBJ1-1
CDR3: CASSQARTGLRGTEAFF
DNA: TGCGCCAGCAGCCAGGCCCGGACAGGGCTTAGGGGGACTGAAGCTTTCTTT

V: TRBV15
D: TRBD1
size: few
J: TRBJ1-2
CDR3: CATSRDRAVRGYTF
DNA: TGTGCCACCAGCAGGGACAGGGCCGTGCGGGGCTACACCTTC

V: TRBV19
D: .
size: .
J: TRBJ1-2
CDR3: CASSWADNYGYTF
DNA: TGTGCCAGTAGTTGGGCCGATAACTATGGCTACACCTTC

V: TRBV19
D: .
size: .
J: TRBJ1-1
CDR3: CASSSPRLMNTEAFF
DNA: TGTGCCAGTAGTTCCCCCAGACTGATGAACACTGAAGCTTTCTTT

V: TRBV11-2
D: .
size: .
J: TRBJ1-6
CDR3: CASSGGDSPLHF
DNA: TGTGCCAGCAGCGGCGGTGATTCACCCCTCCACTTT

V: TRBV7-2
D: .
size: .
J: TRBJ2-5
CDR3: CASSYTTGYQETQYF
DNA: TGTGCCAGCAGCTACACAACGGGGTACCAAGAGACCCAGTACTTC

V: TRBV11-3
D: .
size: .
J: TRBJ1-4
CDR3: CASSPTYANEKLFF
DNA: TGTGCCAGCAGCCCGACTTATGCTAATGAAAAACTGTTTTTT

V: TRBV3-1/TRBV3-2
D: .
size: .
J: TRBJ1-3
CDR3: CASSQGANSGNTIYF
DNA: TGTGCCAGCAGCCAAGGAGCCAACTCTGGAAACACCATATATTTT

V: TRBV6-5
D: TRBD1
size: .
J: TRBJ1-2
CDR3: CASSTTGLGGYTF
DNA: TGTGCCAGCAGCACGACAGGGCTGGGGGGCTACACCTTC

V: TRBV18
D: .
size: .
J: TRBJ2-3
CDR3: CASSPSLDTQYF
DNA: TGTGCCAGCTCACCCTCTTTAGATACGCAGTATTTT

V: TRBV7-3
D: TRBD2
size: once
J: TRBJ2-1
CDR3: CASSSIAGARADEQFF
DNA: TGTGCCAGCAGCTCTATAGCGGGGGCTCGCGCGGATGAGCAGTTCTTC

V: TRBV6-5
D: TRBD1
size: .
J: TRBJ1-1
CDR3: CASKGQGADTEAFF
DNA: TGTGCCAGCAAAGGACAGGGGGCCGATACTGAAGCTTTCTTT

V: TRBV7-9
D: .
size: once
J: TRBJ2-5
CDR3: CASSLLRAGQETQYF
DNA: TGTGCCAGCAGCTTGTTGAGGGCGGGACAAGAGACCCAGTACTTC

V: TRBV3-1/TRBV3-2
D: TRBD1
size: .
J: TRBJ1-2
CDR3: CASSHTGGGDYGYTF
DNA: TGTGCCAGCAGTCACACAGGGGGCGGGGACTATGGCTACACCTTC